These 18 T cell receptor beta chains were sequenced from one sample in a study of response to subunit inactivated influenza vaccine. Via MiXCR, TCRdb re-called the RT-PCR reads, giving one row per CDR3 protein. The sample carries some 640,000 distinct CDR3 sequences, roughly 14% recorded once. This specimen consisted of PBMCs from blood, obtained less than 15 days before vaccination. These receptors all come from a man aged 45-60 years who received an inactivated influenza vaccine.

CDR3 in amino acids: CASRGLGPSYNEQFF. CDR3 DNA sequence: TGTGCCAGCAGAGGACTAGGTCCCTCCTACAATGAGCAGTTCTTC. The rearrangement links TRBV6-1 to TRBJ2-1; 7 nucleotides match TRBD2. Per germline, CDR1 MNHNS and CDR2 SASEGT. V gave up 6 bases and J gave up 0 bases; unmatched junction bases: 5. This CDR3 is built from 15 residues.

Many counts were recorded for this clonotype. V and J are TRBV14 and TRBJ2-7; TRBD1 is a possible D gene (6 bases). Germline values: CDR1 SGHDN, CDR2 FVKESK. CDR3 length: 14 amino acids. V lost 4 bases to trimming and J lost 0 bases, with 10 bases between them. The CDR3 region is CASSPTGFSYEQYF. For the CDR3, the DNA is TGTGCCAGCAGCCCCACAGGGTTCTCCTACGAGCAGTACTTC.

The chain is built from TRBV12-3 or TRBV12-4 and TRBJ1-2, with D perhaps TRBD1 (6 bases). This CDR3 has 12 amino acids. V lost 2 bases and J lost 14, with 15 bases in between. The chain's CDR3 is CASSLSDRQSTF. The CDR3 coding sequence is TGTGCCAGCAGTTTATCGGACAGACAGTCGACCTTC.

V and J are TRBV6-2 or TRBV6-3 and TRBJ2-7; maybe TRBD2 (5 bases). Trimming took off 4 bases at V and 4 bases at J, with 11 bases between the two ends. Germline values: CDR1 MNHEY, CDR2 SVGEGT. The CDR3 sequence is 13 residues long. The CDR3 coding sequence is TGTGCCAGCAGTTCCCCCGGGGAATACGAGCAGTACTTC. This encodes CASSSPGEYEQYF.

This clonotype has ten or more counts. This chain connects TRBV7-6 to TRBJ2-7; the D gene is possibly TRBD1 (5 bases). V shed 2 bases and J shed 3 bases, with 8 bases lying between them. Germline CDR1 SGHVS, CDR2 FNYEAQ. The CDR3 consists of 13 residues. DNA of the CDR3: TGTGCCAGCAGCTTACAACAGGACTACGAGCAGTACTTC. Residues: CASSLQQDYEQYF.

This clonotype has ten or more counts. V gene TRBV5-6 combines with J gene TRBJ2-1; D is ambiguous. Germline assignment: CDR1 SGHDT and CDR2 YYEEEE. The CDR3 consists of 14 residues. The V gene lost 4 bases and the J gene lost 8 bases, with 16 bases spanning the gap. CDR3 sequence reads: CASSLLIRGDEQFF. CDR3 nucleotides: TGTGCCAGCAGCCTTCTGATTCGAGGAGATGAGCAGTTCTTC.

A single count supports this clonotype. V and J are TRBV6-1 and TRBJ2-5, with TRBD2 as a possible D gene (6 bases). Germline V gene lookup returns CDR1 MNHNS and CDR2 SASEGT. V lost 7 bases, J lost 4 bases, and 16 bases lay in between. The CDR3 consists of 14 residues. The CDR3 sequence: CASKPEMGGETQYF. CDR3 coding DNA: TGTGCCAGCAAACCGGAGATGGGGGGAGAGACCCAGTACTTC.

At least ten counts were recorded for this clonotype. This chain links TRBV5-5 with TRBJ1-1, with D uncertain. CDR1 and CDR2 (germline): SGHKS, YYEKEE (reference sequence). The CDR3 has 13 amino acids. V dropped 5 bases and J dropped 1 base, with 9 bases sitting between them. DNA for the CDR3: TGTGCCAGCAGTTTGCCGGGGAACACTGAAGCTTTCTTT. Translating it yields CASSLPGNTEAFF.

The CDR3: CASSRPPVTYEQYF. Here the CDR3 DNA reads TGTGCCAGCAGCCGTCCACCGGTTACCTACGAGCAGTACTTC. The chain is built from TRBV28 and TRBJ2-7; D ambiguous. Trimming stripped 6 bases from V and 2 bases from J, with 14 bases between. The CDR3 runs to 14 residues. The V gene's germline CDR1 is MDHEN and CDR2 SYDVKM.

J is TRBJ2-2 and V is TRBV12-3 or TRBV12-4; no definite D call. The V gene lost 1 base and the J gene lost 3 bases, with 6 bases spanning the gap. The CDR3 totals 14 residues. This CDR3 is CASSLESDTGELFF. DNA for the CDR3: TGTGCCAGCAGTTTAGAGTCCGACACCGGGGAGCTGTTTTTT.

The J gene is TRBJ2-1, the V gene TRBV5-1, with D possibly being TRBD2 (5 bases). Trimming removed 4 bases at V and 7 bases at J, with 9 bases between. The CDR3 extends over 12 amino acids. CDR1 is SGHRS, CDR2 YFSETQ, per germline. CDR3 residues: CASSPGENEQFF. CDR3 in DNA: TGCGCCAGCAGCCCCGGGGAGAATGAGCAGTTCTTC.

The chain's CDR3 is CSVGSRIAGIQETQYF. The CDR3 DNA reads as TGCAGCGTTGGGTCACGGATAGCGGGGATCCAAGAGACCCAGTACTTC. V usage is TRBV29-1 and J usage is TRBJ2-5; the match to TRBD2 covers 8 bases. The CDR3 runs to 16 residues. V lost 4 bases to trimming and J lost 1 base; unmatched junction nucleotides: 11. The germline V gene has CDR1 SQVTM and CDR2 ANQGSEA.

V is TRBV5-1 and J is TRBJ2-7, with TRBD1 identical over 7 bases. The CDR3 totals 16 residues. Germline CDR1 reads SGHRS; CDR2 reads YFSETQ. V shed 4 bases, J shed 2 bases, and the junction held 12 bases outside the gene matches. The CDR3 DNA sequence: TGCGCCAGCAGCCACCAAACAGGGCAGGGGGCCTACGAGCAGTACTTC. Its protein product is CASSHQTGQGAYEQYF.

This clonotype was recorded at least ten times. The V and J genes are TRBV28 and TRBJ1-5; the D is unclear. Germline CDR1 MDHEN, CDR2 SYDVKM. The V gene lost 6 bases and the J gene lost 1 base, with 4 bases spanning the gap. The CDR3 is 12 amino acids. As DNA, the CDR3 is TGTGCCAGCAGGGGCAGCAATCAGCCCCAGCATTTT. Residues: CASRGSNQPQHF.

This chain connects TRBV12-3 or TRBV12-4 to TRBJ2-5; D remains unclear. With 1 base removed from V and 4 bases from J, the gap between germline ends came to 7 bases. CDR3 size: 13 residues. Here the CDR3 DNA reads TGTGCCAGCAGTTTAGATGGGGTAGAGACCCAGTACTTC. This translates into CASSLDGVETQYF.

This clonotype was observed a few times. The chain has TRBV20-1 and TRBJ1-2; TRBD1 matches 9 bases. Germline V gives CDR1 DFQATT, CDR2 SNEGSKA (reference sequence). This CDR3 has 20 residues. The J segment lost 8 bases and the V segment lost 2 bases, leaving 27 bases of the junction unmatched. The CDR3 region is CSARSTTPPGQGTPLRGYTF. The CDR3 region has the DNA TGCAGTGCTAGATCTACCACACCGCCGGGACAGGGTACTCCTCTCCGGGGCTACACCTTC.

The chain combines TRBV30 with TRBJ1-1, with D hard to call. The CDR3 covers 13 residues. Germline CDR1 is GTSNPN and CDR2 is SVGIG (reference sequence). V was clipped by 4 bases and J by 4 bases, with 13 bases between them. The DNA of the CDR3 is TGTGCCTGGACAACGGGTTACGGCACTGAAGCTTTCTTT. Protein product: CAWTTGYGTEAFF.

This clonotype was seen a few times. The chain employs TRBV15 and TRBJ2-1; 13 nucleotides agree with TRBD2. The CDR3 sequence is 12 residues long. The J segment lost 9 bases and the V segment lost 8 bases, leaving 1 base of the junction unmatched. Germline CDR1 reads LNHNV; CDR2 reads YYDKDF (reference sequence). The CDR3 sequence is CATGLAGAEQFF. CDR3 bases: TGTGCCACCGGACTAGCGGGAGCTGAGCAGTTCTTC.